The source of this T cell receptor beta chain is a study of brain T cells in children with intractable seizures. Regarding the study as a whole: Absence of clones before surgery may stem from lower sequencing depth.

Data came from immunoSEQ multiplex PCR; TCRdb stores just in-frame clones and leaves some out. The sample records about 350,000 clones, roughly 92% being singletons. As for time point: blood from clinic visit 5 months post-surgery; TSC patient then seizure free. The sequenced cases were selected for having the highest brain T cell transcript signatures. Pre-surgery treatment included at least one anti-epileptic drug. The germline V gene encodes CDR1 MDHEN and CDR2 SYDVKM. The CDR3 runs to 14 residues. V lost 2 bases, J lost 6 bases, and 12 bases lay in between. About this clone: Its antigen is not identified.

The source is a boy under two years old with tuberous sclerosis and intractable seizures. This material consisted of peripheral blood, taken about 5 months after surgery. The chain links TRBV28 to TRBJ2-3; the D is unclear. The CDR3 loop reads CASSLRTPFDTQYF. The CDR3 coding sequence is TGTGCCAGCAGTTTACGAACACCTTTCGATACGCAGTATTTT. Combining the CDR3 with reference TRBV28 and TRBJ2-3 gives the whole variable domain DVKVTQSSRYLVKRTGEKVFLECVQDMDHENMFWYRQDPGLGLRLIYFSYDVKMKEKGDIPEGYSVSREKKERFSLILESASTNQTSMYLCASSLRTPFDTQYFGPGTRLTVL.